This T cell receptor (beta chain) was sequenced in a study of blood T cell repertoires in COVID-19. As for the study in general: Both acute and convalescent COVID-19 samples were obtained from the United States, Italy and Spain.

Details on this clone: Different DNA sequences within this sample yield the same CDR3.

Assay: immunoSEQ multiplex PCR; the TCRdb copy retains only in-frame clones and omits some. The sample consists of 210,000 or so clones, roughly 90% of them appearing once. CDR1 SGHRS and CDR2 YFSETQ come from the germline V gene. This CDR3 has 14 amino acids. The ends were cut back, 4 bases at V and 0 bases at J, with 10 bases in the middle. The sequence was collected from a woman aged 60-70 years with acute or convalescent COVID-19. Sequenced input: peripheral blood. V usage is TRBV5-1 and J usage is TRBJ1-1, with D tentatively TRBD1 (5 bases). The chain's CDR3 is CASSLGTVNTEAFF. The CDR3 nucleotides read TGCGCCAGCAGCCTCGGGACTGTGAACACTGAAGCTTTCTTT.